This T cell receptor (beta chain) is drawn from a study of blood T cell repertoires in COVID-19. The data were produced by immunoSEQ multiplex PCR, yet TCRdb's version contains in-frame clones alone and is incomplete. The table lists 300,000 to 350,000 clones, about 90% of them singletons. With 2 bases removed from V and 5 bases from J, the gap between germline ends came to 16 bases. CDR3 length: 16 amino acids. Germline V gives CDR1 MNHNS, CDR2 SASEGT. Sequencing was done on a sample of PBMCs or T cells enriched from blood (not recorded which). The chain recombines TRBV6-1 with TRBJ1-5; D unclear. This sequence originates from a man under 40 who had recovered from COVID-19. CDR3 protein: CASSEREISEYQPQHF. The CDR3 DNA sequence: TGTGCCAGCAGTGAACGGGAGATATCGGAGTATCAGCCCCAGCATTTT.